This T cell receptor (beta chain) was obtained from a study of T cells in Graves' hyperthyroidism and ophthalmopathy. The study, taken as a whole, reports: Clonotypes that were expanded in thyroid above 0.001 mostly appeared in blood too. A 13 V-J model separated ophthalmopathy from stable hyperthyroidism.

Looked up from germline, CDR1 is SNHLY and CDR2 is FYNNEI. Trimming cost V 8 bases and J 5 bases; bases outside gene matches: 9. The CDR3 has 13 residues. Hyperthyroidism was newly diagnosed in patients aged 18 to 65 (duration under 2 months). The PBMCs were taken from less than 11 ml of fresh peripheral blood. In this sample, this clonotype turned up many times. As yet, its antigen is unknown. Amplified regions were TCR beta CDR3 sequences from RNA transcripts. A first-round RT-PCR of the TCR CDR3 used the HTBI primer set. TCRdb independently ran MiXCR on the multiplex PCR reads; one entry per CDR3 protein. The table lists over 650,000 distinct CDR3 sequences, around 15% of them singletons, with roughly 8% in the top ten.

The sequence derives from a man aged 18-30 years with Graves' hyperthyroidism. The chain recombines TRBV2 with TRBJ2-7, with 7 bases lining up with TRBD1. Sequenced sample: blood. CDR3 in DNA: TGTGCCAGCTTAATGACAGGGTCAAACGAGCAGTACTTC. Translated: CASLMTGSNEQYF.